The 24 T cell receptor beta chains reported below all come from one sample, sequenced in a study of shared clonotypes between healthy human individuals. Sequencing used immunoSEQ multiplex PCR; TCRdb keeps in-frame clones, though not all of them. Here the sample spans more than 900,000 clones, about 84% being singletons. The material sequenced was memory CD4+ T cells from PBMCs. Subset in this sample: CD45RA-negative fraction. The receptor source for this set is a man between 18 and 35 years old in good health. Some clones in this sample may be carry-over from other donors' samples.

The V gene is TRBV7-9, the J gene TRBJ2-1; possibly TRBD1 for D (7 bases). This CDR3 has 15 amino acids. The V and J ends lost 6 bases and 6 bases respectively, with 18 bases between them. Germline V gives CDR1 SEHNR, CDR2 FQNEAQ (reference sequence). DNA of the CDR3: TGTGCCAGCAGTTCTAGGGGGCGGAGGGGCAATGAGCAGTTCTTC. Its translation: CASSSRGRRGNEQFF.

The J gene is TRBJ2-7, the V gene TRBV19; no clear D gene. The CDR3 extends over 15 amino acids. V was clipped by 4 bases and J by 4 bases, with 17 bases between them. Germline V gene sequence: CDR1 LNHDA, CDR2 SQIVND (reference sequence). Here the CDR3 DNA reads TGTGCCAGTAGTACGACCGGCTCCCCGATTTACGAGCAGTACTTC. Amino acid sequence: CASSTTGSPIYEQYF. The whole variable domain, filled in from reference TRBV19 and TRBJ2-7, reads DGGITQSPKYLFRKEGQNVTLSCEQNLNHDAMYWYRQDPGQGLRLIYYSQIVNDFQKGDIAEGYSVSREKKESFPLTVTSAQKNPTAFYLCASSTTGSPIYEQYFGPGTRLTVT.

The chain is built from TRBV6-5 and TRBJ1-5, with 9 bases that match TRBD1. The CDR3 covers 16 residues. The V segment lost 4 bases and the J segment 1 base; nucleotides outside the gene matches: 5. CDR1 is MNHEY, CDR2 SVGAGI, per germline. The chain's CDR3 is CASSSRGQGSNQPQHF. Here the CDR3 DNA reads TGTGCCAGCAGTTCCAGAGGACAGGGGAGCAATCAGCCCCAGCATTTT.

V and J are TRBV28 and TRBJ2-4; D is perhaps TRBD1 (5 bases). V was trimmed by 5 bases and J by 9 bases, leaving 14 bases between them. The CDR3 is made up of 13 amino acids. CDR1 MDHEN and CDR2 SYDVKM come from the germline V gene. The CDR3, as DNA: TGTGCCAGCAGTGGACAACAGGCCGGCATTCAGTACTTC. Protein product: CASSGQQAGIQYF.

The chain links TRBV10-3 to TRBJ1-1; 10 bases match TRBD1. J was trimmed by 4 bases and V by 2 bases; bases with no gene match: 4. The CDR3 consists of 15 residues. CDR1 ENHRY and CDR2 SYGVKD come from the germline V gene. The CDR3 DNA reads TGTGCCATCAGTGAGGACAGGGGGCTGGGCACTGAAGCTTTCTTT. It yields the protein CAISEDRGLGTEAFF.

Here the CDR3 reads CASSENGYRVNTEAFF. CDR3 bases: TGTGCCAGCAGTGAAAACGGGTACCGGGTGAACACTGAAGCTTTCTTT. The V and J genes are TRBV6-1 and TRBJ1-1; D uncertain. The germline gives CDR1 MNHNS, CDR2 SASEGT. The CDR3 covers 16 residues. V was trimmed by 2 bases and J by 0 bases, leaving 13 bases between them.

This clone was seen a handful of times. The V gene is TRBV20-1, the J gene TRBJ2-5, with D unclear. The germline V gene has CDR1 DFQATT and CDR2 SNEGSKA (reference sequence). The length of the CDR3 is 11 residues. The CDR3: CTCQIQETQYF. Written as DNA, the CDR3 is TGCACATGCCAAATCCAAGAGACCCAGTACTTC.

This clone was counted a few times. The same CDR3 also results from other DNA sequences found in this sample. The chain recombines TRBV5-1 with TRBJ2-2, with D possibly being TRBD1 (6 bases). This CDR3 has 13 amino acids. V lost 4 bases, J lost 6 bases, and 10 bases lay in between. Germline assignment: CDR1 SGHRS and CDR2 YFSETQ. The CDR3 DNA reads as TGCGCCAGCAGCGTACAGGGTTCCGGGGAGCTGTTTTTT. Encoded protein: CASSVQGSGELFF.

The CDR3: CASSLATGTGSYEQYF. CDR3 sequence (DNA): TGCGCCAGCAGCTTGGCCACCGGGACAGGCTCCTACGAGCAGTACTTC. The genes are TRBV5-1 and TRBJ2-7, with 8 nucleotides matching TRBD1. Per the germline V gene, CDR1 is SGHRS and CDR2 is YFSETQ. Losses at the gene ends were 0 bases for V and 0 bases for J; bases not matched to a gene: 5. This CDR3 has 16 residues.

The rearrangement links TRBV11-2 to TRBJ1-1, with a possible D match to TRBD1 (5 bases). Between the trimmed V and J ends, which lost 0 bases and 5 bases, there was a span of 13 bases. The germline CDR1 and CDR2 sequences are SGHAT and FQNNGV. This CDR3 spans 15 amino acids. The CDR3 is CASSLDGWGTTEAFF. The CDR3 DNA reads TGTGCCAGCAGCTTAGATGGTTGGGGGACGACTGAAGCTTTCTTT.

The V call is TRBV6-1, the J call TRBJ2-7; D is uncertain. Germline V gives CDR1 MNHNS, CDR2 SASEGT. CDR3 size: 14 residues. Deletions cut 1 base from V and 3 bases from J, with 10 bases between. CDR3 region: CASSEGTSIYEQYF. In nucleotides, the CDR3 is TGTGCCAGCAGTGAAGGGACCTCCATCTACGAGCAGTACTTC.

V is TRBV7-3 and J is TRBJ2-1; 9 bases align to TRBD2. With 3 bases clipped from V and 4 bases from J, the junction kept 4 bases outside the gene matches. The CDR3 is 15 residues long. The germline V gene encodes CDR1 SGHTA and CDR2 FQGTGA. CDR3 sequence reads: CASSLTREGYNEQFF. The CDR3 DNA is TGTGCCAGCAGCTTGACGCGGGAGGGGTACAATGAGCAGTTCTTC.

This clone has at least ten counts. The rearrangement uses TRBV28 and TRBJ2-7; a weak D match, TRBD2 (5 bases). Between the trimmed V and J ends, which lost 1 base and 3 bases, there was a span of 13 bases. This CDR3 is built from 15 residues. Per germline, CDR1 MDHEN and CDR2 SYDVKM. As DNA, the CDR3 is TGTGCCAGCAGTTTATCTGGAGGTACAGACTACGAGCAGTACTTC. Its translation: CASSLSGGTDYEQYF.

The chain has TRBV15 and TRBJ2-1, with 11 bases identical to TRBD2. The CDR3 totals 16 residues. The trim removed 1 base at V and 7 bases at J, leaving 6 bases unmatched. Germline CDR1 is LNHNV and CDR2 is YYDKDF (reference sequence). The CDR3, as DNA: TGTGCCACCAGCAGAGGGGCGGGACTAGCGGTGAATGAGCAGTTCTTC. Protein product: CATSRGAGLAVNEQFF.

This clone was seen just once. The V gene is TRBV11-3, the J gene TRBJ2-5; D ambiguous. V lost 5 bases and J 2 bases, leaving 24 bases between the germline ends. Germline loops: CDR1 SGHNT, CDR2 YENEEA. This CDR3 has 18 residues. The CDR3, as DNA: TGTGCCAGCAGCACCGAAATGTCTGGCGGTATTAGTCAAGAGACCCAGTACTTC. Its translation is CASSTEMSGGISQETQYF.

V is TRBV27 and J is TRBJ2-1, with D possibly matching TRBD2 (5 bases). The CDR3 is 12 amino acids. Trimming took off 2 bases at V and 12 bases at J, with 11 bases between the two ends. Germline V gene lookup returns CDR1 MNHEY and CDR2 SMNVEV (reference sequence). CDR3 residues: CASSLGRAVQFF. CDR3 coding DNA: TGTGCCAGCAGTTTAGGGCGGGCGGTGCAGTTCTTC.

This clone was picked up one time. The chain employs TRBV6-1 and TRBJ1-2; a possible D gene is TRBD1 (5 bases). Trimming took 1 base from V and 2 from J, leaving 8 bases between them. This CDR3 has 14 residues. Germline V gene lookup returns CDR1 MNHNS and CDR2 SASEGT. The CDR3 coding sequence is TGTGCCAGCAGTGAAGACAGGAGAAACTATGGCTACACCTTC. The encoded protein is CASSEDRRNYGYTF.

The V call is TRBV2, the J call TRBJ1-5; tentative D call: TRBD1 (5 bases). The CDR3 loop spans 12 amino acids. Trimming cost V 8 bases and J 5 bases, with 10 bases left between them. Germline V CDR1 and CDR2: SNHLY, FYNNEI. Written as DNA, the CDR3 is TGTGCCAGCGGAGACAGATATCAGCCCCAGCATTTT. It is translated as CASGDRYQPQHF. The full variable domain, completed using reference TRBV2 and TRBJ1-5, is EPEVTQTPSHQVTQMGQEVILRCVPISNHLYFYWYRQILGQKVEFLVSFYNNEISEKSEIFDDQFSVERPDGSNFTLKIRSTKLEDSAMYFCASGDRYQPQHFGDGTRLSIL.

The table lists this clone with a count of one. This chain uses TRBV28 with TRBJ1-2, with 7 bases aligning to TRBD1. The CDR3 spans 14 residues. Looked up from germline, CDR1 is MDHEN and CDR2 is SYDVKM. With 6 bases clipped from V and 3 bases from J, the junction kept 7 bases outside the gene matches. CDR3 in DNA: TGTGCCAGCAGCCGTAATACAGGGGACTATGGCTACACCTTC. Its protein product is CASSRNTGDYGYTF.

This clone was recorded a few times. The rearrangement uses TRBV2 and TRBJ1-2; the match to TRBD1 covers 7 bases. The CDR3 spans 13 residues. Germline CDR1 reads SNHLY; CDR2 reads FYNNEI. V trimming: 4 bases; J trimming: 6 bases; junction bases outside the gene matches: 5. CDR3 bases: TGTGCCAGCAGTGTGACAGGGTGGGATGGCTACACCTTC. This gives the protein CASSVTGWDGYTF.

The chain recombines TRBV27 with TRBJ2-1, with TRBD2 as a possible D gene (6 bases). The V gene lost 2 bases and the J gene lost 11 bases, with 13 bases spanning the gap. The CDR3 consists of 13 residues. CDR1 is MNHEY and CDR2 is SMNVEV in the germline V gene (reference sequence). Here the CDR3 DNA reads TGTGCCAGCAGTTTACCCTTTAGCGGAAAGCAGTTCTTC. Its protein is CASSLPFSGKQFF.

The chain combines TRBV7-2 with TRBJ2-7; a possible D gene is TRBD1 (7 bases). The V gene lost 6 bases and the J gene lost 7 bases, with 22 bases spanning the gap. The CDR3 spans 15 residues. Per the germline V gene, CDR1 is SGHTA and CDR2 is FQGNSA. CDR3 DNA sequence: TGTGCCAGCAGTCCACAGGGGACTCCCCTGGGGGAGCAGTACTTC. It encodes CASSPQGTPLGEQYF. Drawing the rest from reference TRBV7-2 and TRBJ2-7, the complete variable domain is GAGVSQSPSNKVTEKGKDVELRCDPISGHTALYWYRQSLGQGLEFLIYFQGNSAPDKSGLPSDRFSAERTGGSVSTLTIQRTQQEDSAVYLCASSPQGTPLGEQYFGPGTRLTVT.

V is TRBV28 and J is TRBJ2-3; the match to TRBD2 covers 8 bases. Germline assignment: CDR1 MDHEN and CDR2 SYDVKM. The CDR3 is 17 residues long. The V segment lost 5 bases and the J segment 1 base; nucleotides outside the gene matches: 11. In DNA form, the CDR3 reads TGTGCCAGCAGTGAACGGTTGACTAGCGACGGCACAGATACGCAGTATTTT. This codes for CASSERLTSDGTDTQYF.

In the case of this clone: A clone one base away is much larger, so this may be a read error. This chain connects TRBV7-2 to TRBJ2-3; no clear D gene. CDR1 SGHTA and CDR2 FQGNSA come from the germline V gene. There are 11 residues in the CDR3. The V gene lost 3 bases and the J gene lost 6 bases, with 4 bases spanning the gap. CDR3 sequence: CASSFFDTQYF. DNA for the CDR3: TGTGCCAGCAGCTTCTTTGATACGCAGTATTTT.